Listed below are T cell receptor beta chains from one sample, sequenced in a study of T cell repertoires in cytomegalovirus infection. These TCRs' antigens remain unknown. A single record per CDR3 protein comes from TCRdb applying MiXCR to the reads. The sample has 650,000 to 900,000 distinct CDR3 sequences; over 25% are singletons. This sample comprised cultured CD8+ T cells from PBMCs, obtained from culture after CMV antigen stimulation. These receptors were obtained from a human donor in good health (CMV status not recorded). Some clones in this sample may be carry-over from other donors' samples. Each CDR3 is given with its conserved first and last residue. Fields, in order: J gene, clone size, V gene, D gene, CDR3 DNA, CDR3 protein. A D gene is named only where the DNA matches it firmly. A row's size may be missing; if present it is once, few, many or a size class.

TRBJ1-1 NA TRBV20-1 TRBD1 TGCAGTGCTTTGGCCCGAGGGACAGCCCATCTGAACACTGAAGCTTTCTTT CSALARGTAHLNTEAFF
TRBJ2-3 NA TRBV6-6 TRBD1 TGTGCCAGCAGCCCATTAGGGACAGAACACACAGATACGCAGTATTTT CASSPLGTEHTDTQYF
TRBJ1-1 NA TRBV19 TRBD1 TGTGCCAGTAGTGAACAGGGGGAGGCGGCTTTCTTT CASSEQGEAAFF
TRBJ2-1 few TRBV7-9 TRBD2 TGTGCCAGCAGCACCCCCTCGACTAGCGGGGACCTCAATGAGCAGTTCTTC CASSTPSTSGDLNEQFF
TRBJ2-5 few TRBV6-5 TRBD1 TGTGCCAGCAGCTACCTTAAGGGGGCTGGGGAGACCCAGTACTTC CASSYLKGAGETQYF
TRBJ1-2 NA TRBV19 NA TGTGCCAGTAGTATGGTCTCTAACTATGGCTACACCTTC CASSMVSNYGYTF
TRBJ1-2 NA TRBV10-3 NA TGTGCCACCGACAGGTCTTCTAACTATGGCTACACCTTC CATDRSSNYGYTF
TRBJ1-1 few TRBV10-3 NA TGTGCCATCAGTCCCACAAGGAACACTGAAGCTTTCTTT CAISPTRNTEAFF
TRBJ2-1 NA TRBV5-6 NA TGTGCCAGCAGCTTGGAGCGGACTCCAAATAATTATGATGAGCAGTTCTTC CASSLERTPNNYDEQFF
TRBJ2-5 few TRBV5-6 NA TGTGCCAGCAGCTTGTCGAGGGAATTGGACCTTTACCAAGAGACCCAGTACTTC CASSLSRELDLYQETQYF
TRBJ1-1 NA TRBV7-2 TRBD1 TGTGCCAGCAGCTCGAGGGACAGGGATAACACTGAAGCTTTCTTT CASSSRDRDNTEAFF
TRBJ2-5 NA TRBV12-3/TRBV12-4 TRBD1 TGTGCCAGTTCCTTGGACAGGGGATTTGTGACCCAGTACTTC CASSLDRGFVTQYF
TRBJ2-3 few TRBV6-2/TRBV6-3 NA TGTGCCAGCAGTGAGGGACTTTACACAGATACGCAGTATTTT CASSEGLYTDTQYF
TRBJ2-1 NA TRBV7-6 NA TGTGCCAGCAGCTTAGCGGGGCTAGCGGTACTCGGGGGGCCGGATGAGCAGTTCTTC CASSLAGLAVLGGPDEQFF
TRBJ1-5 NA TRBV27 NA TGTGCCAGCAGCCCACGAAGGGGAGATCAGCCCCAGCATTTT CASSPRRGDQPQHF
TRBJ2-5 few TRBV7-9 TRBD2 TGTGCCAGCAGCCTTCCCCCCGCTAGCGGGGGGAGGAAAGAGACCCAGTACTTC CASSLPPASGGRKETQYF
TRBJ2-1 NA TRBV5-4 TRBD2 TGTGCCAGCAGGCCGGGGGGGGATCATGAGCAGTTCTTC CASRPGGDHEQFF
TRBJ2-1 few TRBV6-2/TRBV6-3 NA TGTGCCAGCAGTTACCCCACTCCCCGGACAAACAATGAGCAGTTCTTC CASSYPTPRTNNEQFF
TRBJ1-1 many TRBV7-8 NA TGTGCCAGCAGCTTACATCCGGACTACACTGAAGCTTTCTTT CASSLHPDYTEAFF
TRBJ1-1 NA TRBV2 NA TGTGCCAGCAGTCCCCCTTGGGGACATAGGAACACTGAAGCTTTCTTT CASSPPWGHRNTEAFF
TRBJ2-5 NA TRBV5-4 NA TGTGCCAGCAGCTGGCGGGGCGACGGAAGAGAGACCCAGTACTTC CASSWRGDGRETQYF
TRBJ2-5 NA TRBV6-5 TRBD2 TGTGCCAGCAGTTACCCCACTAGCGGGGGGGCCTACCAAGAGACCCAGTACTTC CASSYPTSGGAYQETQYF
TRBJ2-3 few TRBV7-8 TRBD2 TGTGCCAGCAGGGGACTAGCGGGTTTCACAGATACGCAGTATTTT CASRGLAGFTDTQYF
TRBJ2-7 few TRBV5-4 TRBD2 TGTGCCAGCAGCTTGGGGGGGGCCGGGACTAGCGGGGGCCTCTCCTACGAGCAGTACTTC CASSLGGAGTSGGLSYEQYF
TRBJ2-5 few TRBV7-9 NA TGTGCCAGCAGACGACAGGGAGGCCGAGAGACCCAGTACTTC CASRRQGGRETQYF
TRBJ2-1 few TRBV5-4 TRBD1 TGTGCCAGCACTGGACAGGGGGCTGTAAGGCAGTTCTTC CASTGQGAVRQFF
TRBJ1-2 many TRBV7-8 NA TGTGCCAGCAGCTTAGCTACAGGGTCCTATGGCTACACCTTC CASSLATGSYGYTF
TRBJ2-1 NA TRBV19 TRBD2 TGTGCCAGTAGTATCGGTGGTAGCGGGGGACACAATGAGCAGTTCTTC CASSIGGSGGHNEQFF
TRBJ1-4 few TRBV27 TRBD1 TGTGCCAGCAGTTTCCGCGCAGTTCCACAGGGGGAAAGTGAAAAACTGTTTTTT CASSFRAVPQGESEKLFF
TRBJ2-6 few TRBV27 TRBD1 TGTGCCAATCCTCGTGGACAGGGCCACTCTGGGGCCAACGTCCTGACTTTC CANPRGQGHSGANVLTF
TRBJ1-4 NA TRBV7-3 TRBD1 TGTGCCAGCAGCCCGACGGAGGGGGCTACTAATGAAAAACTGTTTTTT CASSPTEGATNEKLFF
TRBJ1-6 NA TRBV14 TRBD1 TGTGCCAGCAGCCAAACCGAGACAGGGGGCTTTGACTCACCCCTCCACTTT CASSQTETGGFDSPLHF
TRBJ2-7 NA TRBV12-3/TRBV12-4 NA TGTGCCAGCAGTTTTACCGTTCCCTACTACGAGCAGTACTTC CASSFTVPYYEQYF
TRBJ2-5 NA TRBV7-6 TRBD2 TGTGCCAGCAGCGCCGGGGGGGGCTACCAAGAGACCCAGTACTTC CASSAGGGYQETQYF
TRBJ2-3 few TRBV7-9 NA TGTGCCAGCAACGCTCGAAGGGGCACGGGCGGGACAGATACGCAGTATTTT CASNARRGTGGTDTQYF
TRBJ2-2 NA TRBV27 NA TGTGCCAGCAGTTTATCGTCCGGACCCGGGGAGCTGTTTTTT CASSLSSGPGELFF
TRBJ1-1 few TRBV15 NA TGTGCCACCAGCTACAGCCTGAACACTGAAGCTTTCTTT CATSYSLNTEAFF
TRBJ2-4 few TRBV28 TRBD2 TGTGCCAGCAGTTTAGTGGCTAGCGGGGATAAAGCCAAAAACATTCAGTACTTC CASSLVASGDKAKNIQYF
TRBJ1-5 NA TRBV27 TRBD1 TGTGCCAGCAGTTGGACAGGAAAACTCCCCAATCAGCCCCAGCATTTT CASSWTGKLPNQPQHF
TRBJ2-3 NA TRBV7-2 NA TGTGCCAGCAACCTCTCTAAAACAGATACGCAGTATTTT CASNLSKTDTQYF
TRBJ2-7 NA TRBV10-3 NA TGTGCCATCAGTGAGTCCCCGGCTTACGAGCAGTACTTC CAISESPAYEQYF
TRBJ2-4 NA TRBV7-6 NA TGTGCCAGCAGCTTAACACAGAGTGGGGCCAAAAACATTCAGTACTTC CASSLTQSGAKNIQYF
TRBJ1-5 NA TRBV4-1 NA TGCGCCAGCAGCCAAGAAAACCCGCAGATCCCATTCTATAGCAATCAGCCCCAGCATTTT CASSQENPQIPFYSNQPQHF
TRBJ1-2 NA TRBV4-1 TRBD1 TGCGCCAGCAGCCCGACAGGGGTTGACTATGGCTACACCTTC CASSPTGVDYGYTF
TRBJ2-1 NA TRBV2 NA TGTGCCAGCAGAGAAGACAGGTCCGATCTTAATGAGCAGTTCTTC CASREDRSDLNEQFF
TRBJ1-2 NA TRBV12-3/TRBV12-4 TRBD1 TGTGCCAGCAGTTTAGGCCCAGTTGGGCGTCGGGACAGTGGGGGTTTCAACTATGGCTACACCTTC CASSLGPVGRRDSGGFNYGYTF
TRBJ1-1 NA TRBV27 NA TGTGCCAGCAGTTCGCTGACAGCGATGAACACTGAAGCTTTCTTT CASSSLTAMNTEAFF
TRBJ1-2 few TRBV29-1 NA TGCAGCGTTGAAGTGGGTGCAGGGAGTGGCTACACCTTC CSVEVGAGSGYTF
TRBJ1-1 many TRBV7-2 NA TGTGCCAGCAGCTCCTGGACAGACATGAACACTGAAGCTTTCTTT CASSSWTDMNTEAFF
TRBJ2-2 NA TRBV4-1 TRBD2 TGCGCCAGCAGCCAAGTTCCGGGACTAGCGGGGGGCTTGGCTTCCGCCGGGGAGCTGTTTTTT CASSQVPGLAGGLASAGELFF